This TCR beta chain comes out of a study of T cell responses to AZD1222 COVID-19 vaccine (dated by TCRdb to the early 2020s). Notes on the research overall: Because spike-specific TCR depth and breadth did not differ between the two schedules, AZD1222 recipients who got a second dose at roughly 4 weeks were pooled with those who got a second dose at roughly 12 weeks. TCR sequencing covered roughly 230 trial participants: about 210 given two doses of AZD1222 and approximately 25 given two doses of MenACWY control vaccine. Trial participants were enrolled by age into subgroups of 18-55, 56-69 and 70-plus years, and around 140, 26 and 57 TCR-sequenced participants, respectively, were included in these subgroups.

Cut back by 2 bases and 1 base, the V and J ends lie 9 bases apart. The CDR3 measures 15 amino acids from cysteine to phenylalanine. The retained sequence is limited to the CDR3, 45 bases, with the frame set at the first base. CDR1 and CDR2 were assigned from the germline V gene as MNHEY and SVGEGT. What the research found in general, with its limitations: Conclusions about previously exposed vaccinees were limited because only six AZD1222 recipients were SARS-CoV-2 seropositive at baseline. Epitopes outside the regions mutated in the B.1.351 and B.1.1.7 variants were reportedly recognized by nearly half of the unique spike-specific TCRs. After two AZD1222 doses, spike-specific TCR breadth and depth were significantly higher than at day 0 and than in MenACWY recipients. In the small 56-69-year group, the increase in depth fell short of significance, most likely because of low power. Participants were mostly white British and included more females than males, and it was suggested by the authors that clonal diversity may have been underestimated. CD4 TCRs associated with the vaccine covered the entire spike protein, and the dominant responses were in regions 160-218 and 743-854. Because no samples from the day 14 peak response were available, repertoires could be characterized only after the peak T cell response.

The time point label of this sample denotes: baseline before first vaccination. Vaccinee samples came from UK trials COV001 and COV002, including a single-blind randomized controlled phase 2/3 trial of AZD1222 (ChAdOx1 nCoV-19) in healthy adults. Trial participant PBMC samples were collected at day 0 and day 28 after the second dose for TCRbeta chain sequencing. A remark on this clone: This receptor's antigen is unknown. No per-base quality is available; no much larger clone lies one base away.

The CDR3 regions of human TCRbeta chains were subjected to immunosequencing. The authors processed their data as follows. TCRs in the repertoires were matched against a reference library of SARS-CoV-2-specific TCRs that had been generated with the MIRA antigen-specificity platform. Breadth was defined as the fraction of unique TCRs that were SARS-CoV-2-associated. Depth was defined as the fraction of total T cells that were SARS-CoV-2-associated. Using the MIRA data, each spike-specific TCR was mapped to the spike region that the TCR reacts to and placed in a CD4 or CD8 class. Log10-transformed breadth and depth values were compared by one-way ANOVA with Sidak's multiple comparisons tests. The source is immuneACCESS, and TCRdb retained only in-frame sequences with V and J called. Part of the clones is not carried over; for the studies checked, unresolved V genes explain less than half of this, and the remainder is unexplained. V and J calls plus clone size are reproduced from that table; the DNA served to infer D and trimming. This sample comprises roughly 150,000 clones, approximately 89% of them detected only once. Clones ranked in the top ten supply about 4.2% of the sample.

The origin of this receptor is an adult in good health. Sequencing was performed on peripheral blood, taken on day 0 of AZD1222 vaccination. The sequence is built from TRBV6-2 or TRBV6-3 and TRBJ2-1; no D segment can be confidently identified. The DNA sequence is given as TGTGCCAGCAGTTACGGAACGCCATCCTACAATGAGCAGTTCTTC. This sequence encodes CASSYGTPSYNEQFF.